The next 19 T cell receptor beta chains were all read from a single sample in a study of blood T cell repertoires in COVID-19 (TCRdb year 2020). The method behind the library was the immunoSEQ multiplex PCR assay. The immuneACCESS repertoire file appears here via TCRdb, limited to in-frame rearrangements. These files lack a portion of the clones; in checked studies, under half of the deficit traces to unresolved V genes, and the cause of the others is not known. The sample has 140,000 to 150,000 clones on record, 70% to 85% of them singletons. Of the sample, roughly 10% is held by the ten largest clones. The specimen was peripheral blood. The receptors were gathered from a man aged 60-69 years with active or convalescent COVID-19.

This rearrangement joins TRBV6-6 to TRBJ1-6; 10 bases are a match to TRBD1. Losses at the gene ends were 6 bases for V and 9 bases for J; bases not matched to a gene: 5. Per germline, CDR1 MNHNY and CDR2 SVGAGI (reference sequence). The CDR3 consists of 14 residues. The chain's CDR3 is CASSPDRGSSPLHF. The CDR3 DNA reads TGTGCCAGCAGCCCGGACAGGGGGAGTTCACCCCTCCACTTT.

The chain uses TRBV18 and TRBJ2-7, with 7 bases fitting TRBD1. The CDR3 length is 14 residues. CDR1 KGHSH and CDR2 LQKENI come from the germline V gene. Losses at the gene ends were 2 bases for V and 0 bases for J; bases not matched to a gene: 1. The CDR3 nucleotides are TGTGCCAGCTCACCAGACAGGGCCTCCTACGAGCAGTACTTC. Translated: CASSPDRASYEQYF. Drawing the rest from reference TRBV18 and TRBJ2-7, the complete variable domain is NAGVMQNPRHLVRRRGQEARLRCSPMKGHSHVYWYRQLPEEGLKFMVYLQKENIIDESGMPKERFSAEFPKEGPSILRIQQVVRGDSAAYFCASSPDRASYEQYFGPGTRLTVT.

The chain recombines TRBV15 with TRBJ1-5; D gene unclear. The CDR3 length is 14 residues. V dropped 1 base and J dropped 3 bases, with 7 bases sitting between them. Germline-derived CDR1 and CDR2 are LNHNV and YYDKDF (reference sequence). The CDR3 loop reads CATSRAQNNQPQHF. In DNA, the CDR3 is TGTGCCACCAGCAGAGCGCAGAACAATCAGCCCCAGCATTTT.

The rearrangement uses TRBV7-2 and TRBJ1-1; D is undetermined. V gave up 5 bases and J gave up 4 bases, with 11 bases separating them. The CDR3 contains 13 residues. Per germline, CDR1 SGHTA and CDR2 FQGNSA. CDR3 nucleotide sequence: TGTGCCAGCAGCAACCCAAGAGCCACTGAAGCTTTCTTT. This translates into CASSNPRATEAFF.

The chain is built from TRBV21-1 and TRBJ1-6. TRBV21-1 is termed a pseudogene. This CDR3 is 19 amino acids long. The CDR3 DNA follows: TGTGCCAGCAGCGCCTCGGGGGGGGAGGGATTAATGGGCGGCTCACCCCTCCACTTT. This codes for CASSASGGEGLMGGSPLHF.

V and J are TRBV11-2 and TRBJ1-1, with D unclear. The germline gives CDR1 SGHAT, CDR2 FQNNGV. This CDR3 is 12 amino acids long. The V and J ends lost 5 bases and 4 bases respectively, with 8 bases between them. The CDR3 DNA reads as TGTGCCAGCAGCCCTACAGCCACTGAAGCTTTCTTT. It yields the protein CASSPTATEAFF.

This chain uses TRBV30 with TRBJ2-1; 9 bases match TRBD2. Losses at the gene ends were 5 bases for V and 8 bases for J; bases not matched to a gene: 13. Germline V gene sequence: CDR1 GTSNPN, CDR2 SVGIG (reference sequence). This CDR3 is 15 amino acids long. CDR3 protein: CAWGEAGGGSYEQFF. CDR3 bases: TGTGCCTGGGGAGAAGCGGGAGGCGGGAGCTATGAGCAGTTCTTC.

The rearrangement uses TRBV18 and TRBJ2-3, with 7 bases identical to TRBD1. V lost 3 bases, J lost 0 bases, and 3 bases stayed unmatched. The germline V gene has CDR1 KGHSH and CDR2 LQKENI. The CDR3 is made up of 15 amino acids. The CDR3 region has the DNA TGTGCCAGCTCACCGGGACAGCTAAGCACAGATACGCAGTATTTT. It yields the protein CASSPGQLSTDTQYF.

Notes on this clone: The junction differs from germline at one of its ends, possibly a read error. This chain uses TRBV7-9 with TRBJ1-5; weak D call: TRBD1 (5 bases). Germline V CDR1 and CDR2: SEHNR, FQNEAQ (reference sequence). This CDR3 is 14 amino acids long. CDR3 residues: CASSLATGNQPQHF. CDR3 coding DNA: TGTGCCAGCAGCCTAGCGACAGGCAATCAGCCCCAGCATTTT. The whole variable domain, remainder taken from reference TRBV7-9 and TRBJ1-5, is DTGVSQNPRHKITKRGQNVTFRCDPISEHNRLYWYRQTLGQGPEFLTYFQNEAQLEKSRLLSDRFSAERPKGSFSTLEIQRTEQGDSAMYLCASSLATGNQPQHFGDGTRLSIL.

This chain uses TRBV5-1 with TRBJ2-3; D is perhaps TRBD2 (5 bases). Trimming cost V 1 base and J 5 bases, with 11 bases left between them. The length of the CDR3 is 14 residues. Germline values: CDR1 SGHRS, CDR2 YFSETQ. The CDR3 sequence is CASSLNPGIDTQYF. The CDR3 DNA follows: TGCGCCAGCAGCTTGAATCCCGGGATAGATACGCAGTATTTT.

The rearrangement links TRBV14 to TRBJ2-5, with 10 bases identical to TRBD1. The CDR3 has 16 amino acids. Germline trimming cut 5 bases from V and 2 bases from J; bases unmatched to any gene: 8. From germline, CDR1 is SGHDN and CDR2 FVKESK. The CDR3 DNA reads TGTGCCAGCAGCGTCGGGACAGGGGCCTTTCAAGAGACCCAGTACTTC. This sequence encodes CASSVGTGAFQETQYF. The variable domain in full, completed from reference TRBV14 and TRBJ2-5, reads EAGVTQFPSHSVIEKGQTVTLRCDPISGHDNLYWYRRVMGKEIKFLLHFVKESKQDESGMPNNRFLAERTGGTYSTLKVQPAELEDSGVYFCASSVGTGAFQETQYFGPGTRLLVL.

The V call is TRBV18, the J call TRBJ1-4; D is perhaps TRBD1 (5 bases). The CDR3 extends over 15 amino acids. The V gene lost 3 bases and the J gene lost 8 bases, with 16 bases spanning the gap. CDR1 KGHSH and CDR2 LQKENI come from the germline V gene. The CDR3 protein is CASSPRDPREEKLFF. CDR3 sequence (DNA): TGTGCCAGCTCACCCAGGGATCCGCGGGAAGAAAAACTGTTTTTT. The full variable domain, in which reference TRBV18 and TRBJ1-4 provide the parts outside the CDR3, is NAGVMQNPRHLVRRRGQEARLRCSPMKGHSHVYWYRQLPEEGLKFMVYLQKENIIDESGMPKERFSAEFPKEGPSILRIQQVVRGDSAAYFCASSPRDPREEKLFFGSGTQLSVL.

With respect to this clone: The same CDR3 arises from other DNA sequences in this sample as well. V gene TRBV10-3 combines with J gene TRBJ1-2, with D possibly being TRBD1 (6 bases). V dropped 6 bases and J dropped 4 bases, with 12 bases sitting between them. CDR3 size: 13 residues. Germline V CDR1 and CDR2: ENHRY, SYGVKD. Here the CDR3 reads CAIREQGGYGYTF. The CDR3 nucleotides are TGTGCCATCAGAGAACAGGGCGGCTATGGCTACACCTTC.

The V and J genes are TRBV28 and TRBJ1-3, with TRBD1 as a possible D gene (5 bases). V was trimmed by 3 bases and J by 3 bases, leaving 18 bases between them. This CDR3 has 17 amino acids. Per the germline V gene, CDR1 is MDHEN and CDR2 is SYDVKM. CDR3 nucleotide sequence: TGTGCCAGCAGTTTTCTGTTATCGGGGGTTGGTGGAAACACCATATATTTT. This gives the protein CASSFLLSGVGGNTIYF.

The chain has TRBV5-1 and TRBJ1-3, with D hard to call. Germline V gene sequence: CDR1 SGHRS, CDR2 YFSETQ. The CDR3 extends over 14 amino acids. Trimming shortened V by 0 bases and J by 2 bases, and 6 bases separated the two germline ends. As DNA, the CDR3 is TGCGCCAGCAGCTTGGACTTAACTGGAAACACCATATATTTT. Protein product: CASSLDLTGNTIYF. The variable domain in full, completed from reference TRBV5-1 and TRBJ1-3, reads KAGVTQTPRYLIKTRGQQVTLSCSPISGHRSVSWYQQTPGQGLQFLFEYFSETQRNKGNFPGRFSGRQFSNSRSEMNVSTLELGDSALYLCASSLDLTGNTIYFGEGSWLTVV.

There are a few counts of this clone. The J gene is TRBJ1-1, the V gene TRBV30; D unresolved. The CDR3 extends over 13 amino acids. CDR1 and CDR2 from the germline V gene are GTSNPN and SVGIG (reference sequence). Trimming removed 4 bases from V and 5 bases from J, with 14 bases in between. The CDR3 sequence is CAWNLAGRTEAFF. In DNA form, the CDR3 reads TGTGCCTGGAACTTGGCGGGCAGGACTGAAGCTTTCTTT.

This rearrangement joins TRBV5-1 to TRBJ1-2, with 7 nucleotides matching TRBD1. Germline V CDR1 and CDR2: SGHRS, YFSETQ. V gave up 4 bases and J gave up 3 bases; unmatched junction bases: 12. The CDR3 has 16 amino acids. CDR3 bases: TGCGCCAGCAGCCACTTGGGCGGCAGGGGGGACTATGGCTACACCTTC. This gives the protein CASSHLGGRGDYGYTF.

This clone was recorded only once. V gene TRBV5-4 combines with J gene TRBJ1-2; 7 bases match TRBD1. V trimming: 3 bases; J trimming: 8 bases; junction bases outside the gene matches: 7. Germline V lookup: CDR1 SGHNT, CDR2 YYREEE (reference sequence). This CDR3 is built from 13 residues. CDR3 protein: CASSYRGEGGYTF. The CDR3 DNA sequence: TGTGCCAGCAGCTACAGGGGAGAAGGGGGCTACACCTTC.

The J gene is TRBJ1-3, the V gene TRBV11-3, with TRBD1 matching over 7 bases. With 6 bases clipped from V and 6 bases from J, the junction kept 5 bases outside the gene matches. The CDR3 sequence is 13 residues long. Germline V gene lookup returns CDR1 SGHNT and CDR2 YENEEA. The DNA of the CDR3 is TGTGCCAGCAGGGTGGGACAGATAAACACCATATATTTT. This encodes CASRVGQINTIYF.